Listed here is a single T cell receptor (beta chain). The antigen is unknown. The data stem from a study of shared clonotypes between healthy human individuals. Regarding the study as a whole: Among donors, the sharing of clonotypes was expected to be influenced by sequencing depth.

The CDR3 length is 14 residues. Trimming pared 8 bases from V and 0 bases from J, leaving 14 bases between. The germline V gene has CDR1 MNHNS and CDR2 SASEGT. Clones were sequenced by immunoSEQ multiplex PCR, and TCRdb holds only the in-frame ones, with some missing. The sample has some 300,000 clones; around 70% are singletons. The TCR sequence derives from a man aged 30 to 45 in good health. Sequencing was done on a sample of memory CD4+ T cells sorted from blood. Stated subset: CD45RA-negative fraction. The rearrangement joins TRBV6-1 to TRBJ2-7; no clear D gene. In nucleotides, the CDR3 is TGTGCCAGCTCGTTGGGGTGGAGCTCCTACGAGCAGTACTTC. Its translation is CASSLGWSSYEQYF.